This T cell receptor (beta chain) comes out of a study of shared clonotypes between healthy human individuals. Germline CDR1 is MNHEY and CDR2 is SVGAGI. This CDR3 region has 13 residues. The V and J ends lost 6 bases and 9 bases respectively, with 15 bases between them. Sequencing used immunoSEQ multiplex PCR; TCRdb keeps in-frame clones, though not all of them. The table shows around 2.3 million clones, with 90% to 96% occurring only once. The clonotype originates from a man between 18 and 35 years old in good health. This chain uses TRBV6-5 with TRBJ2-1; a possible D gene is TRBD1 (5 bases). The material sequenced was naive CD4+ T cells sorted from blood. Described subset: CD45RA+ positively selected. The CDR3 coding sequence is TGTGCCAGCAGCAGGGAAACCACCAGTGAGCAGTTCTTC. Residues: CASSRETTSEQFF.